What follows are 5 T cell receptor beta chains derived from one specimen sequenced in a study of T cells expressing NK-cell markers. TCRdb reprocessed the 5' RACE reads, with one entry per CDR3 protein and no DNA. This sample contains about 460,000 distinct CDR3 sequences. Sequencing used blood T cells: a sorted CD56 or NKG2C T cell subset, CD4+ or CD8+ T cells, or bulk PBMC T cells (not recorded which). These receptors were taken from a woman aged 50 to 60 in good health.

The V call is TRBV5-6, the J call TRBJ2-5; without DNA, the TCRdb call of TRBD1 cannot be checked. In germline, CDR1 is SGHDT, CDR2 YYEEEE. This CDR3 has 14 amino acids. The CDR3 here is CASSPTAPGETQYF.

The chain employs TRBV3-1 and TRBJ2-1; without DNA, the TCRdb call of TRBD2 cannot be checked. There are 14 residues in the CDR3. Germline V lookup: CDR1 LGHDT, CDR2 YNNKEL (reference sequence). CDR3 loop: CASSQDNRGRRLFF.

CDR3 amino acids: CASSLLRDRETRMDQPQHF. J is TRBJ1-5 and V is TRBV3-1; as DNA is missing, the TRBD1 call by TCRdb cannot be tested. Germline V lookup: CDR1 LGHDT, CDR2 YNNKEL (reference sequence). The CDR3 loop spans 19 amino acids.

The chain carries TRBV6-1 and TRBJ2-5; TCRdb selects TRBD1, and the lack of DNA leaves this call unchecked. The CDR3 consists of 13 residues. Germline V gene sequence: CDR1 MNHNS, CDR2 SASEGT. The CDR3 sequence is CASKWGAVETQYF.

The chain recombines TRBV10-3 with TRBJ2-1; the D call from TCRdb, TRBD2, cannot be confirmed without DNA. This CDR3 comprises 15 residues. Germline V gene sequence: CDR1 ENHRY, CDR2 SYGVKD. The CDR3 sequence is CAISSDYDSYNEQFF.